This T cell receptor (beta chain) is from a study of blood T cell repertoires in COVID-19. Overall study context: COVID-19 samples, acute and convalescent, were from the United States, Italy and Spain. PBMCs, B-cell-depleted T cells, or T cells provided the cDNA or gDNA that made up the material.

Data came from immunoSEQ multiplex PCR; TCRdb stores just in-frame clones and leaves some out. This sample has 30,000 to 45,000 clones, with less than 95% found just once. CDR1 is SNHLY and CDR2 is FYNNEI in the germline V gene. This CDR3 contains 14 residues. V was shortened by 2 bases and J by 4 bases, with 8 bases between the two germline ends. The clonotype originates from a human donor in a cohort sampled during active COVID-19. The chain recombines TRBV2 with TRBJ2-2; tentative D call: TRBD1 (7 bases). The sample taken for sequencing was peripheral blood. This CDR3 reads CASSEQGGTGELFF. The CDR3 DNA reads TGTGCCAGCAGTGAACAGGGGGGCACCGGGGAGCTGTTTTTT.